Following are 6 T cell receptor beta chains from one sample sequenced in a study of T cell responses to AZD1222 COVID-19 vaccine. TCRdb keeps only in-frame clones here, not all; method: immunoSEQ multiplex PCR. The sample contains 100,000 to 150,000 clones, around nine tenths of which appear only once. The source was peripheral blood, collected 28 days after the second AZD1222 dose. The receptors were gathered from an adult who received the AZD1222 COVID-19 vaccine.

The V call is TRBV6-5, the J call TRBJ1-1; TRBD1 might be the D (5 bases). Germline V gene sequence: CDR1 MNHEY, CDR2 SVGAGI. The V and J ends lost 2 bases and 1 base respectively, with 11 bases between them. CDR3 length equals 15 residues. The CDR3 here is CASSYGGDGNTEAFF. For the CDR3, the DNA is TGTGCCAGCAGTTACGGGGGAGACGGGAACACTGAAGCTTTCTTT.

The chain combines TRBV28 with TRBJ1-2; D unresolved. The CDR3 sequence is 12 residues long. The V and J ends lost 2 bases and 4 bases respectively, with 5 bases between them. Germline values: CDR1 MDHEN, CDR2 SYDVKM. CDR3: CASSLDLYGYTF. DNA of the CDR3: TGTGCCAGCAGTTTAGACCTCTATGGCTACACCTTC.

The V and J genes are TRBV7-2 and TRBJ2-1, with 8 bases matching TRBD2. Trimming took 2 bases from V and 4 from J; bases not matched to a gene: 4. The V gene's germline CDR1 is SGHTA and CDR2 FQGNSA. This CDR3 is built from 15 residues. CDR3 sequence (DNA): TGTGCCAGCAGCTTACTGCGGGGGGCATACAATGAGCAGTTCTTC. As protein: CASSLLRGAYNEQFF.

The V call is TRBV5-1, the J call TRBJ2-3; D possibly corresponds to TRBD1 (7 bases). The CDR3 has 11 amino acids. V lost 5 bases and J lost 12, with 13 bases in between. CDR1 is SGHRS, CDR2 YFSETQ, per germline. The CDR3 DNA sequence: TGCGCCAGCAGGATGGAGGGGGCACAGTATTTT. Encoded protein: CASRMEGAQYF.

CDR3 sequence reads: CASSPNQGQYNEKLFF. The CDR3 coding sequence is TGTGCCAGCAGCCCAAACCAGGGACAGTATAATGAAAAACTGTTTTTT. The chain has TRBV7-9 and TRBJ1-4; 7 nucleotides agree with TRBD1. Per germline, CDR1 SEHNR and CDR2 FQNEAQ (reference sequence). The CDR3 has 16 residues. The J segment lost 4 bases and the V segment lost 5 bases, leaving 10 bases of the junction unmatched. Variable domain in full (rest from reference TRBV7-9 and TRBJ1-4): DTGVSQNPRHKITKRGQNVTFRCDPISEHNRLYWYRQTLGQGPEFLTYFQNEAQLEKSRLLSDRFSAERPKGSFSTLEIQRTEQGDSAMYLCASSPNQGQYNEKLFFGSGTQLSVL.

V is TRBV6-2 or TRBV6-3 and J is TRBJ1-5; TRBD1 is a possible D gene (6 bases). The CDR3 is 14 amino acids. The germline gives CDR1 MNHEY, CDR2 SVGEGT. The V end lost 5 bases, the J end lost 4 bases, and 12 bases lay between the germline ends. This CDR3 reads CASSTGKGNQPQHF. DNA for the CDR3: TGTGCCAGCAGTACAGGGAAGGGGAATCAGCCCCAGCATTTT.